These T cell receptor beta chains were read from a single sample in a study of T cells after yellow fever vaccination. TCRdb independently ran MiXCR on the 5' RACE reads; one entry per CDR3 protein. The sample shows about 340,000 distinct CDR3 sequences, roughly 8.7% of them seen only once. Sequenced material: PBMCs, taken on the day of the first yellow fever vaccination. These receptor sequences come from a young man who received the YFV17D yellow fever vaccine. CDR3s include the opening cysteine and the closing phenylalanine or tryptophan. Each record gives: CDR3 length, V gene, D gene, J gene, clone size, CDR3 DNA, CDR3 protein. The D gene is left open where the match is weak. Only part of the rows carry a size: once, few, many, or a class if the clone is expanded.

17,TRBV11-2,.,TRBJ1-1,few,TGTGCCAGCAGCTTATCACGCGGACCGACGAGGGGCACTGAAGCTTTCTTT,CASSLSRGPTRGTEAFF
15,TRBV5-1,TRBD2,TRBJ2-5,few,TGCGCCAGCGGGTTCGGGACTAGCGGACAAGAGACCCAGTACTTC,CASGFGTSGQETQYF
14,TRBV12-3/TRBV12-4,.,TRBJ2-1,few,TGTGCCAGCAGGGAGGACGGGACTCACGATGAGCAGTTCTTC,CASREDGTHDEQFF
12,TRBV29-1,TRBD2,TRBJ2-5,many,TGCAGCGGGGGCTGGCGGGGGGAGACCCAGTACTTC,CSGGWRGETQYF
16,TRBV6-1,TRBD1,TRBJ1-3,many,TGTGCCAGCAGAACCCCAGGGGGAAGCTCTGGAAACACCATATATTTT,CASRTPGGSSGNTIYF
13,TRBV20-1,TRBD2,TRBJ2-3,few,TGCAGTGCCCCCGGGACTAGCGGTGATACGCAGTATTTT,CSAPGTSGDTQYF
13,TRBV7-9,.,TRBJ2-7,.,TGTGCCAGCAGCTTAGGTATTGGGGGCGAGCAGTACTTC,CASSLGIGGEQYF
14,TRBV7-2,TRBD2,TRBJ2-3,few,TGTGCCAGCAGCACTAGCCGGGGGGTCCGTACGCAGTATTTT,CASSTSRGVRTQYF
15,TRBV7-2,TRBD2,TRBJ2-1,few,TGTGCCAGCAGCTTCCAAGCGGGGGGGGCTAATGAGCAGTTCTTC,CASSFQAGGANEQFF
13,TRBV20-1,.,TRBJ1-1,many,TGCAGTGCGTGGGACGGGGAGAACACTGAAGCTTTCTTT,CSAWDGENTEAFF
17,TRBV10-3,TRBD2,TRBJ2-3,few,TGTGCCATCAGTGAACCAACTAGCGGGGACCGCACAGATACGCAGTATTTT,CAISEPTSGDRTDTQYF
15,TRBV5-1,TRBD1,TRBJ2-5,.,TGCGCCAGCAGCTTGGCTCAGGGGGTCCAAGAGACCCAGTACTTC,CASSLAQGVQETQYF
16,TRBV24-1,.,TRBJ2-3,many,TGTGCCACCAGTGACCCGGACGGCGGGGCGACAGATACGCAGTATTTT,CATSDPDGGATDTQYF
13,TRBV28,TRBD2,TRBJ2-3,.,TGTGCCAGCCAGAGAGCGGGGGCAGATACGCAGTATTTT,CASQRAGADTQYF
14,TRBV4-3,.,TRBJ1-6,.,TGCGCCAGCAGCCAAGATATGCCTTATTCACCCCTCCACTTT,CASSQDMPYSPLHF
14,TRBV15,.,TRBJ2-5,.,TGTGCCACCAGCAGAGAGGCGGGCCTAGAGACCCAGTACTTC,CATSREAGLETQYF
13,TRBV5-1,.,TRBJ2-3,many,TGCGCCAGCAGCTTGCTAGCGACAGATACGCAGTATTTT,CASSLLATDTQYF
15,TRBV5-1,.,TRBJ2-1,.,TGCGCCAGCAGCTTACCCGGGGGCACCTACAATGAGCAGTTCTTC,CASSLPGGTYNEQFF
18,TRBV19,.,TRBJ2-1,few,TGTGCCAGTAGTGCTTTAACTCGGGGGACTGCTCCCTACAATGAGCAGTTCTTC,CASSALTRGTAPYNEQFF
15,TRBV7-8,.,TRBJ1-1,.,TGTGCCAGCACCCGAATGGGGGGAGAAGGCACTGAAGCTTTCTTT,CASTRMGGEGTEAFF
13,TRBV6-1,.,TRBJ1-2,many,TGTGCCAGCACCCCCTCCGTTAACTATGGCTACACCTTC,CASTPSVNYGYTF
15,TRBV7-3,.,TRBJ2-6,many,TGTGCCAGCAGCAAACAGAGCTCTGGGGCCAACGTCCTGACTTTC,CASSKQSSGANVLTF
19,TRBV15,TRBD1,TRBJ1-1,.,TGTGCCACCAGCAGAGATACCTTCGGGACAGCCTATGAACGGACTGAAGCTTTCTTT,CATSRDTFGTAYERTEAFF
13,TRBV14,.,TRBJ1-4,few,TGTGCCAGCAGCGGGGCCCGAAATGAAAAACTGTTTTTT,CASSGARNEKLFF
16,TRBV5-5,TRBD2,TRBJ2-3,.,TGTGCCAGCAGCCTGGGGGGAGGGTCTTGGGCAGATACGCAGTATTTT,CASSLGGGSWADTQYF
16,TRBV4-3,TRBD2,TRBJ2-4,.,TGCGCCAGCAGCCAAACGCCGGGACTAGCGGGGGGGCCGTCGTACTTC,CASSQTPGLAGGPSYF
13,TRBV30,.,TRBJ1-1,few,TGTGCCTGGAGTGAACAGGGTGACACTGAAGCTTTCTTT,CAWSEQGDTEAFF
19,TRBV29-1,TRBD1,TRBJ2-1,few,TGCAGCACCAGATCCACCCGGGACAGGTATACCTACTCCTACAATGAGCAGTTCTTC,CSTRSTRDRYTYSYNEQFF
15,TRBV4-3,.,TRBJ1-2,few,TGCGCCAGCAGCCAACTCCCCGGAGGGGCGTACGGCTACACCTTC,CASSQLPGGAYGYTF
14,TRBV28,.,TRBJ2-5,.,TGTGCCAGCAGTTTTTGGTCTCGAACAGAGACCCAGTACTTC,CASSFWSRTETQYF
16,TRBV6-2/TRBV6-3,TRBD2,TRBJ2-1,once,TGTGCCAGCAGTAAGGTTCAAGCGGGGGAGTACAATGAGCAGTTCTTC,CASSKVQAGEYNEQFF
14,TRBV7-2,TRBD1,TRBJ2-7,many,TGTGCCAGCAGCCGGACAGGGTTCTCCTACGAGCAGTACTTC,CASSRTGFSYEQYF
15,TRBV5-6,.,TRBJ1-4,few,TGTGCCAGCAGCTTGGAGGGAGTCACTAATGAAAAACTGTTTTTT,CASSLEGVTNEKLFF
12,TRBV12-3/TRBV12-4,.,TRBJ1-6,few,TGTGCCAGCAGCTCTCGCAGTTCACCCCTCCACTTT,CASSSRSSPLHF
14,TRBV27,TRBD1,TRBJ2-7,.,TGTGCCAGCACTCCCGAGGGGGCTATGAACGAGCAGTACTTC,CASTPEGAMNEQYF
18,TRBV6-1,.,TRBJ2-1,.,TGTGCCAGCAGACACAGCCCCACTCTAGCGAGCTCCTACAATGAGCAGTTCTTC,CASRHSPTLASSYNEQFF